These T cell receptor beta chains were read from a single sample in a study of OX40 agonist ivuxolimab in advanced cancers. Assay used: immunoSEQ multiplex PCR; TCRdb lists only in-frame clones, some missing. Here the sample spans around 10,000 clones, 76% being singletons. The sample here was CD4+ or CD8+ T cells sorted from blood, taken in a trial of the OX40 agonist ivuxolimab. Receptors were obtained from an adult with an advanced solid tumor such as melanoma, head and neck, liver or kidney cancer. The CDR3 runs from the conserved cysteine through the conserved F or W.

CDR3aa: CASSLTVKKSSYNEQFF
j_gene: TRBJ2-1
v_gene: TRBV5-8

CDR3aa: CASSPRPAGDYNEQFF
j_gene: TRBJ2-1
v_gene: TRBV7-3

CDR3aa: CASSSWGGYTDTQYF
j_gene: TRBJ2-3
v_gene: TRBV9

CDR3aa: CACGRGGQFF
j_gene: TRBJ2-1
v_gene: TRBV27

CDR3aa: CASSLGFSGNTIYF
j_gene: TRBJ1-3
v_gene: TRBV28

CDR3aa: CASSPTEDYGYTF
j_gene: TRBJ1-2
v_gene: TRBV7-9

CDR3aa: CASSTPREATGELFF
j_gene: TRBJ2-2
v_gene: TRBV28

CDR3aa: CASSPDRGVNQPQHF
j_gene: TRBJ1-5
v_gene: TRBV18

CDR3aa: CASSELTSGANVLTF
j_gene: TRBJ2-6
v_gene: TRBV6-1

CDR3aa: CASSGGGEQYF
j_gene: TRBJ2-7
v_gene: TRBV11-1

CDR3aa: CASSIHNTEAFF
j_gene: TRBJ1-1
v_gene: TRBV7-9

CDR3aa: CASSSTWTEAFF
j_gene: TRBJ1-1
v_gene: TRBV5-6

CDR3aa: CASSFPLERGVGTDTQYF
j_gene: TRBJ2-3
v_gene: TRBV11-2

CDR3aa: CASSQGHNYEQYF
j_gene: TRBJ2-7
v_gene: TRBV4-3

CDR3aa: CATSREGNHQPQHF
j_gene: TRBJ1-5
v_gene: TRBV15

CDR3aa: CAISESAGSPDTQYF
j_gene: TRBJ2-3
v_gene: TRBV10-3

CDR3aa: CASSMGSYSNQPQHF
j_gene: TRBJ1-5
v_gene: TRBV19

CDR3aa: CASSFVSQGETEAFF
j_gene: TRBJ1-1
v_gene: TRBV28

CDR3aa: CASSHPGGPNYTF
j_gene: TRBJ1-2
v_gene: TRBV27

CDR3aa: CASSIREGEQYF
j_gene: TRBJ2-7
v_gene: TRBV19

CDR3aa: CASSINWGEGIQYF
j_gene: TRBJ2-4
v_gene: TRBV11-2

CDR3aa: CASSPSGLADPSPQETQYF
j_gene: TRBJ2-5
v_gene: TRBV4-1

CDR3aa: CASSARTENIQYF
j_gene: TRBJ2-4
v_gene: TRBV11-3

CDR3aa: CASSQEPGNPYNEQFF
j_gene: TRBJ2-1
v_gene: TRBV4-1

CDR3aa: CASSSGLAGEETQYF
j_gene: TRBJ2-5
v_gene: TRBV13

CDR3aa: CASSLGGRQYTEAFF
j_gene: TRBJ1-1
v_gene: TRBV11-3

CDR3aa: CASSPIAGGYEQYF
j_gene: TRBJ2-7
v_gene: TRBV7-9

CDR3aa: CASSQELPGAMNTEAFF
j_gene: TRBJ1-1
v_gene: TRBV4-1

CDR3aa: CASSVGAAATHEQYF
j_gene: TRBJ2-7
v_gene: TRBV9